This T cell receptor beta chain was profiled in a study of blood T cell repertoires in COVID-19. Across the whole study: Collection of acute and convalescent COVID-19 samples took place in the United States, Italy and Spain.

The CDR3 spans 10 residues. Germline CDR1 GTSNPN, CDR2 SVGIG (reference sequence). V lost 3 bases and J lost 5, with 4 bases in between. Under the authors' procedure: Amplification from reference gene primers served as the basis for estimated nucleated cell counts. Sequencing was performed with immunoSEQ multiplex PCR; in TCRdb, only in-frame clones are kept and a portion is missing. The D gene and trimming were derived from the DNA, and the V and J assignments and clone size from that table. The sample comprises 200,000 to 250,000 clones, about 88% of which are singletons, and 2% to 2.5% rests with the top ten.

The rearrangement links TRBV30 to TRBJ2-5; D not resolved. The sequenced sample consisted of peripheral blood. The TCR comes from a woman aged 40 to 55 who had recovered from COVID-19. CDR3 in DNA: TGTGCCTGGAGCCTGGAGACCCAGTACTTC. This gives the protein CAWSLETQYF. Using reference TRBV30 and TRBJ2-5 for the parts outside the CDR3, the full variable domain is SQTIHQWPATLVQPVGSPLSLECTVEGTSNPNLYWYRQAAGRGLQLLFYSVGIGQISSEVPQNLSASRPQDRQFILSSKKLLLSDSGFYLCAWSLETQYFGPGTRLLVL.